Following are 16 T cell receptor beta chains from one sample sequenced in a study of blood T cell repertoires in COVID-19 (dated by TCRdb to the early 2020s). Library prep was done by the immunoSEQ multiplex PCR assay. This is the immuneACCESS table as TCRdb keeps it, with only in-frame sequences that have V and J called. A part of the clones is gone; compared with another copy, unresolved V genes explain less than half, and the rest is unexplained. The sample table contains some 170,000 clones; only one count was recorded for roughly 88% of them. Together, the top ten hold 12% to 15% of the sample. Sequencing was performed on PBMCs or T cells enriched from blood (not recorded which). The receptor set was obtained from a man between 45 and 60 years old who had recovered from COVID-19.

The gene calls are TRBV6-1 and TRBJ1-1, with 8 bases aligning to TRBD1. CDR3 length: 16 amino acids. V was clipped by 4 bases and J by 1 base; unmatched bases: 8. The germline V gene has CDR1 MNHNS and CDR2 SASEGT. The CDR3 region has the DNA TGTGCCAGCAGTGCGGACAGGGCCCGGGGGAACACTGAAGCTTTCTTT. This translates into CASSADRARGNTEAFF.

Only one count was recorded for this clone. The chain has TRBV2 and TRBJ2-5, with 8 positions matching TRBD1. V lost 6 bases to trimming and J lost 4 bases; unmatched junction nucleotides: 4. The CDR3 has 13 residues. CDR1 is SNHLY, CDR2 FYNNEI, per germline. The CDR3 loop reads CASSPDRVETQYF. CDR3 coding DNA: TGTGCCAGCAGCCCGGACAGGGTAGAGACCCAGTACTTC.

The V and J genes are TRBV3-1 (or the pseudogene TRBV3-2) and TRBJ2-7; TRBD1 might be the D (5 bases). The CDR3 totals 15 residues. Germline V gene lookup returns CDR1 LGHDT and CDR2 YNNKEL (reference sequence). The V end lost 1 base, the J end lost 4 bases, and 14 bases lay between the germline ends. The CDR3 here is CASSQAPRAPYEQYF. In DNA, the CDR3 is TGTGCCAGCAGCCAAGCCCCCAGGGCTCCGTACGAGCAGTACTTC.

As regards this clone: An end of the junction does not agree with germline; a read error may underlie this. The chain employs TRBV2 and TRBJ2-7, with D perhaps TRBD2 (6 bases). This CDR3 contains 14 residues. Germline loops: CDR1 SNHLY, CDR2 FYNNEI. CDR3 sequence: CAGSSRGSSYEQYF. The DNA for the CDR3 is TGTGCCGGCAGCAGTCGGGGGAGCTCCTACGAGCAGTACTTC.

The rearrangement joins TRBV14 to TRBJ2-1; the match to TRBD2 covers 13 bases. This CDR3 is built from 17 residues. CDR1 is SGHDN, CDR2 FVKESK, per germline. With V trimmed by 1 base and J by 5 bases, 5 bases remained unmatched. CDR3 loop: CASSQGRGTSGNNEQFF. As DNA, the CDR3 is TGTGCCAGCAGCCAAGGCAGAGGGACTAGCGGGAACAATGAGCAGTTCTTC. The full variable domain, rest sourced from reference TRBV14 and TRBJ2-1, is EAGVTQFPSHSVIEKGQTVTLRCDPISGHDNLYWYRRVMGKEIKFLLHFVKESKQDESGMPNNRFLAERTGGTYSTLKVQPAELEDSGVYFCASSQGRGTSGNNEQFFGPGTRLTVL.

This clone was seen more than once but under ten times. The chain recombines TRBV18 with TRBJ1-6; the D is unclear. V lost 6 bases to trimming and J lost 10 bases, with 19 bases between them. The CDR3 has 15 residues. Germline CDR1 KGHSH, CDR2 LQKENI. CDR3 sequence reads: CASSSDGGPASPLHF. The DNA of the CDR3 is TGTGCCAGCTCCTCGGACGGAGGTCCGGCATCACCCCTCCACTTT.

The chain employs TRBV3-1 (or the pseudogene TRBV3-2) and TRBJ1-2; 8 nucleotides align to TRBD1. Per germline, CDR1 LGHDT and CDR2 YNNKEL (reference sequence). The CDR3 is made up of 14 amino acids. V gave up 4 bases and J gave up 4 bases; unmatched junction bases: 5. Written as DNA, the CDR3 is TGTGCCAGCAGCCTGGACAGGGTTGGCTATGGCTACACCTTC. This encodes CASSLDRVGYGYTF.

The V and J genes are TRBV5-5 and TRBJ2-7; D might be TRBD2 (5 bases). V was shortened by 1 base and J by 3 bases, with 5 bases between the two germline ends. The CDR3 is 12 amino acids. The V gene's germline CDR1 is SGHKS and CDR2 YYEKEE (reference sequence). CDR3 sequence: CASSLRDYEQYF. The CDR3 DNA reads TGTGCCAGCAGCTTGCGGGACTACGAGCAGTACTTC.

The rearrangement uses TRBV29-1 and TRBJ1-6; D not resolved. The V end was cut by 4 bases, the J end by 2 bases, with 6 bases between. Germline V lookup: CDR1 SQVTM, CDR2 ANQGSEA. The CDR3 contains 13 residues. CDR3 coding DNA: TGCAGCGTTGGGGAGGCCTATAATTCACCCCTCCACTTT. This encodes CSVGEAYNSPLHF.

The rearrangement links TRBV5-4 to TRBJ1-2; no reliable D call. V lost 0 bases and J lost 2, with 5 bases in between. Germline V lookup: CDR1 SGHNT, CDR2 YYREEE (reference sequence). The CDR3 has 13 residues. The CDR3 nucleotides are TGTGCCAGCAGCTTGGACAGAAACTATGGCTACACCTTC. Translated, it gives CASSLDRNYGYTF.

The V call is TRBV7-9, the J call TRBJ1-2; D may be TRBD1 (5 bases). V was cut by 2 bases and J by 5 bases, with 15 bases left in between. The CDR3 runs to 15 residues. The germline V gene encodes CDR1 SEHNR and CDR2 FQNEAQ (reference sequence). The CDR3 spells CASSLLRQNGYGYTF. CDR3 DNA sequence: TGTGCCAGCAGCTTATTAAGACAGAATGGGTATGGCTACACCTTC.

The V gene is TRBV10-3, the J gene TRBJ1-5; no clear D gene. The CDR3 consists of 14 residues. CDR1 and CDR2 from the germline V gene are ENHRY and SYGVKD. Trimming shortened V by 9 bases and J by 4 bases, and 16 bases separated the two germline ends. The CDR3 nucleotides read TGTGCCATGTACGGGCCCCCGGGGAATCAGCCCCAGCATTTT. It codes for CAMYGPPGNQPQHF.

The chain couples TRBV29-1 to TRBJ1-5; TRBD1 matches at 8 bases. Germline CDR1 reads SQVTM; CDR2 reads ANQGSEA. Unmatched junction bases numbered 6, after V lost 5 bases and J lost 6 bases. The CDR3 is 13 amino acids. The CDR3 DNA follows: TGCAGCGTTTCTCAGGGGGCAGGTCAGCCCCAGCATTTT. Its protein product is CSVSQGAGQPQHF. Complete variable domain (other parts from reference TRBV29-1 and TRBJ1-5): SAVISQKPSRDICQRGTSLTIQCQVDSQVTMMFWYRQQPGQSLTLIATANQGSEATYESGFVIDKFPISRPNLTFSTLTVSNMSPEDSSIYLCSVSQGAGQPQHFGDGTRLSIL.

There are a few counts of this clone. CDR3 bases: TGCAGCGTTGGAAACAGGGGGATCGAAAAACTGTTTTTT. Its translation: CSVGNRGIEKLFF. The V call is TRBV29-1, the J call TRBJ1-4; TRBD1 agrees at 8 bases. The CDR3 runs 13 residues. Germline CDR1 reads SQVTM; CDR2 reads ANQGSEA. V lost 4 bases, J lost 8 bases, and 6 bases stayed unmatched.

V gene TRBV19 combines with J gene TRBJ1-5, with D perhaps TRBD1 (5 bases). Trimming left V 1 base short and J 6 bases short, with 13 bases between. The CDR3 covers 15 residues. Germline CDR1 LNHDA, CDR2 SQIVND (reference sequence). The CDR3 sequence is CASSIGWGSIQPQHF. Written as DNA, the CDR3 is TGTGCCAGTAGTATAGGATGGGGCAGTATTCAGCCCCAGCATTTT.

This chain connects TRBV5-1 to TRBJ1-2; D might be TRBD1 (5 bases). The germline V gene has CDR1 SGHRS and CDR2 YFSETQ. Trimming shortened V by 4 bases and J by 8 bases, and 15 bases separated the two germline ends. The CDR3 spans 13 residues. The CDR3 DNA reads as TGCGCCAGCAGCCCCGGGACTCCAGGGGGCTACACCTTC. Protein product: CASSPGTPGGYTF.